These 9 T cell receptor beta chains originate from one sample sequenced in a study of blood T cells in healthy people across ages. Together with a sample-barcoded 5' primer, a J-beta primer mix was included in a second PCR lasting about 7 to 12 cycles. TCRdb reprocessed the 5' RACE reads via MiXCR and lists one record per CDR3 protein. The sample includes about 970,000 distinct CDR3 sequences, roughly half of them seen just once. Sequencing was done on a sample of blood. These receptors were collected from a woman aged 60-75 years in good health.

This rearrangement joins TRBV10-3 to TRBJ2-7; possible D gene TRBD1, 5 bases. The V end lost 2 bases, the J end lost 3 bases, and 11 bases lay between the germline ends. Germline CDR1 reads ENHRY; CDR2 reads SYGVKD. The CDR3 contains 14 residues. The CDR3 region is CAISEGTGYYEQYF. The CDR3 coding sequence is TGTGCCATCAGTGAGGGTACAGGCTACTACGAGCAGTACTTC.

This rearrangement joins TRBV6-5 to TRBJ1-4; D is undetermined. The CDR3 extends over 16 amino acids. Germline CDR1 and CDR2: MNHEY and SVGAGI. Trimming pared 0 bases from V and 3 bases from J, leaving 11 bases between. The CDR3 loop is CASSYSGQSPNEKLFF. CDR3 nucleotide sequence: TGTGCCAGCAGTTACTCTGGGCAATCGCCTAATGAAAAACTGTTTTTT.

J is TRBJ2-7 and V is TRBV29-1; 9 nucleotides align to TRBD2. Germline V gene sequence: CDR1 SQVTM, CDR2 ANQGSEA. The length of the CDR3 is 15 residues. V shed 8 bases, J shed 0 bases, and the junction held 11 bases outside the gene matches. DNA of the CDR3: TGCAGCACCGGTGGGTATAGCGGGAGCTCCTACGAGCAGTACTTC. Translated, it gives CSTGGYSGSSYEQYF.

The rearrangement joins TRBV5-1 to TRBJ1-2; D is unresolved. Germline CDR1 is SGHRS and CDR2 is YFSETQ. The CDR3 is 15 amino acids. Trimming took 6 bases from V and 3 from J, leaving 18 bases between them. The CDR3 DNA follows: TGCGCCAGCAACCCCGGGAGCAGTACCTACTATGGCTACACCTTC. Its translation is CASNPGSSTYYGYTF. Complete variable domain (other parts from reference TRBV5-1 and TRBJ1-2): KAGVTQTPRYLIKTRGQQVTLSCSPISGHRSVSWYQQTPGQGLQFLFEYFSETQRNKGNFPGRFSGRQFSNSRSEMNVSTLELGDSALYLCASNPGSSTYYGYTFGSGTRLTVV.

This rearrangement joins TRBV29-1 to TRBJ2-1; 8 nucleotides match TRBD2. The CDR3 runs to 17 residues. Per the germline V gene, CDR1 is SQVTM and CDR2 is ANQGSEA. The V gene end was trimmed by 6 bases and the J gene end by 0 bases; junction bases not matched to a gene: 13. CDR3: CSVLTSGGRVSYNEQFF. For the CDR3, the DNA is TGCAGCGTCCTTACTAGCGGTGGAAGGGTCTCCTACAATGAGCAGTTCTTC.

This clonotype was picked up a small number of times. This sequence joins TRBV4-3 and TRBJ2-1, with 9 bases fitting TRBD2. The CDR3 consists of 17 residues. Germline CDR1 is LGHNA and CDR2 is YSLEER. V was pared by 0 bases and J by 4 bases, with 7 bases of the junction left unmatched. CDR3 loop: CASSQDGAGGVYNEQFF. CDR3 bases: TGCGCCAGCAGCCAAGATGGAGCGGGAGGAGTTTACAATGAGCAGTTCTTC.

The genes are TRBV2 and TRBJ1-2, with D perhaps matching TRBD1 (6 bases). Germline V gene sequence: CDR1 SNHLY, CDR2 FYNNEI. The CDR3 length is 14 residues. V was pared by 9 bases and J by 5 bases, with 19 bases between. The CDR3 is CARRVTGTMYGYTF. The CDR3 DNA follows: TGTGCCAGGAGGGTTACAGGGACTATGTATGGCTACACCTTC.

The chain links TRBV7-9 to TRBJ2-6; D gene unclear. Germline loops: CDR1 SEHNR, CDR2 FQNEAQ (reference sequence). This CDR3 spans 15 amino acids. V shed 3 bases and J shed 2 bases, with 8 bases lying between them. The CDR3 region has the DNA TGTGCCAGCAGCTTTCTGATCGCTGGGGCCAACGTCCTGACTTTC. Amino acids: CASSFLIAGANVLTF.

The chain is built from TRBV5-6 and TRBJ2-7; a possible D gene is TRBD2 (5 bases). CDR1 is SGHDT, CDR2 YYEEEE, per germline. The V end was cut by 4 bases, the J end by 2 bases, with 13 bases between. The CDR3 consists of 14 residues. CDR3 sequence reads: CASSREGGTYEQYF. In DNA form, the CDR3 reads TGTGCCAGCAGCCGCGAGGGCGGAACCTACGAGCAGTACTTC.